This T cell receptor (beta chain) was obtained from a study of blood T cell repertoires in COVID-19. Study context: The United States, Italy and Spain provided the acute and convalescent COVID-19 samples. T cells, B-cell-depleted T cells, or PBMCs supplied cDNA or gDNA.

This CDR3 spans 13 amino acids. Trimming cost V 5 bases and J 12 bases; bases outside gene matches: 9. CDR1 and CDR2 (germline): SGHTA, FQGNSA. Authors' methods: Amplification of reference gene primers was used by the study to estimate nucleated cell counts. Here immunoSEQ multiplex PCR was the method, and the copy in TCRdb shows in-frame clones only, minus some. V and J calls plus clone size are reproduced from that table; the DNA served to infer D and trimming. Of around 200,000 clones in the sample, 78% were seen once. This clone has more than one count but fewer than ten. Sequencing was carried out using peripheral blood. The TCR sequence derives from an elderly woman with active or convalescent COVID-19. The rearrangement links TRBV7-2 to TRBJ1-5; TRBD1 aligns across 8 bases. This chain's CDR3 is CASSPQADRDQHF. In DNA, the CDR3 is TGTGCCAGCAGCCCCCAAGCGGACAGGGACCAGCATTTT.